These T cell receptor beta chains were read from a single sample in a study of T cell responses to AZD1222 COVID-19 vaccine. Sequencing used immunoSEQ multiplex PCR; TCRdb keeps in-frame clones, though not all of them. The sample yields around 140,000 clones, roughly 91% seen once. The sequencing here drew on peripheral blood, taken on day 0 of AZD1222 vaccination. These TCRs come from an adult in good health. The CDR3 runs from the conserved cysteine through the conserved F or W.

>TRBV19|16
CASSPQKDSSGNTIYF
>TRBV12-3/TRBV12-4|13
CASSPTLQHVAFF
>TRBV21-1|16
CASSKEGTRSTDTQYF
>TRBV5-5|17
CASSRTDTGFSNQPQHF
>TRBV5-1|16
CASSLLEAGLSYEQYF
>TRBV10-3|16
CAISPSSGFGRETQYF
>TRBV6-2/TRBV6-3|16
CASSYPPRRDNSPLHF
>TRBV5-8|15
CASSLGVGSQETQYF
>TRBV11-3|17
CASSLEAGALSGNTIYF
>TRBV9|15
CASSVAGQINQPQHF
>TRBV9|13
CASSAGGNTEAFF
>TRBV19|15
CASSIESSGKNEQYF
>TRBV5-1|14
CASSYPTNTGELFF
>TRBV25-1|14
CASSDGERGSTQYF
>TRBV19|14
CASSMSPGAYEQYF
>TRBV7-6|14
CASSSSSGRHEQFF
>TRBV5-1|15
CASSLFPFRTDTQYF
>TRBV5-1|16
CASSFGDVGYGSPLHF
>TRBV27|14
CASRTGLTNTEAFF
>TRBV3-1/TRBV3-2|12
CASSLIQGGLFF
>TRBV28|14
CASSFPGPPHTQYF
>TRBV9|14
CASSVVAAPDTQYF
>TRBV18|12
CASSTLVNEQYF
>TRBV7-9|16
CASSLGGDSPPGGYTF
>TRBV11-3|14
CASSLGQGIYEQYF
>TRBV5-1|13
CASRRDREDRAFF
>TRBV29-1|18
CSVVYEAGRGRNYGEQYF
>TRBV5-6|15
CASSLWAGGTDTQYF
>TRBV23-1|11
CASSQKDTQYF
>TRBV7-2|15
CASSLRGPGTGELFF
>TRBV6-4|14
CASSRDSRSYEQYF
>TRBV28|15
CASSLRSAANQPQHF
>TRBV5-8|11
CASSPTYEQYF
>TRBV12-5|15
CASGIGTGREYGYTF
>TRBV7-2|14
CASSLVGRITEAFF
>TRBV6-4|15
CASSVWDRIVAEAFF
>TRBV6-2/TRBV6-3|11
CASSGEYEQFF
>TRBV10-3|14
CAISFRGTTYEQYF
>TRBV27|13
CASSLFTNEKLFF
>TRBV5-1|14
CASSLDLSGYGYTF
>TRBV4-2|15
CASSEREGPYNEQFF
>TRBV3-1/TRBV3-2|16
CASSQEGLGLLNEQFF
>TRBV19|13
CASSITGNQPQHF
>TRBV10-2|11
CASNDQGGAFF
>TRBV15|20
CATSRDLLDSGGRGGDTQYF
>TRBV6-5|14
CALAGAANTGELFF
>TRBV10-3|15
CAISGAGGRQETQYF
>TRBV6-2/TRBV6-3|13
CASSYWGNEKLFF